This T cell receptor (beta chain) was sequenced in a study of regulatory T cells in long-lasting Graves disease. Findings and limits, study-wide: Gene preferences differed: TRBV28, TRBJ1-2, TRBJ2-5 in persistent cases. Newly diagnosed Graves' patients exceeded persistent ones in TCR diversity.

Combining iRepertoire HTBI primers with Arm-PCR of CDR3 regions, the authors built TCR beta libraries. TCRdb ran MiXCR on the multiplex PCR reads and lists one entry per CDR3 protein. The sample includes some 250,000 distinct CDR3 sequences, 20% to 25% of them seen just once. The time point was: newly diagnosed GD, antithyroid drugs for less than 3 months. PBMC-extracted RNA yielded the TCR library. Guidelines of the American Thyroid Association were used to diagnose Graves' disease. V dropped 3 bases and J dropped 1 base, with 6 bases sitting between them. Germline V CDR1 and CDR2: SQVTM, ANQGSEA. The CDR3 loop spans 12 amino acids. This clonotype has at least ten counts. Its target is unknown.

The receptor was derived from a female donor with Graves disease. The chain has TRBV29-1 and TRBJ2-5, with a possible D match to TRBD1 (5 bases). The source was peripheral blood mononuclear cells (PBMCs), collected at new diagnosis, from a patient treated with antithyroid drugs. The CDR3 region is CSVDGAQETQYF. The CDR3 DNA reads as TGCAGCGTTGATGGGGCCCAAGAGACCCAGTACTTC.